This TCR beta chain was sequenced in a study of TIL therapy for anti-PD-1-resistant metastatic lung cancer. The overall study: Patients then received nivolumab; progressors got lymphodepletion, TIL and IL-2. Median tumor PD-L1 proportion score was roughly 5.5%. Study observations and caveats: Infused TIL clonotypes partially replaced the baseline blood repertoire, then decayed over months. The cohort had more treatment-naive, never-smoker and oncogene-addicted patients than typical.

This CDR3 has 14 amino acids. The germline gives CDR1 SGDLS, CDR2 YYNGEE. Trimming cost V 5 bases and J 1 base, with 11 bases left between them. The time point was: pre-treatment sample, taken before nivolumab and TIL therapy. With regard to this clone: The target antigen is unknown.

Sequencing used immunoSEQ v3. Method: immunoSEQ multiplex PCR; TCRdb's copy keeps in-frame clones and lacks some. The table has about 52,000 clones, 79% seen once. This sequence joins TRBV9 and TRBJ2-3; no firm D call. The starting material was blood, obtained at baseline. This receptor was identified in a woman aged 25-85 years with non-small cell lung cancer. The CDR3 nucleotides read TGTGCCAGCAGTCCCCTCTTCCGCACAGATACGCAGTATTTT. Translation gives CASSPLFRTDTQYF.